These 3 T cell receptor beta chains were all obtained from the same sample, sequenced in a study of shared clonotypes between healthy human individuals. Data came from immunoSEQ multiplex PCR; TCRdb stores just in-frame clones and leaves some out. The sample gives under 550,000 clones, roughly 95% of which show up once; approximately 0.062% is in the top ten. The specimen sequenced was naive CD4+ T cells sorted from blood. Subset of the sample: CD45RA+ positively selected. These receptors were collected from a woman between 25 and 40 years old in good health.

The rearrangement uses TRBV10-2 and TRBJ1-5; D is unclear. Germline assignment: CDR1 WSHSY and CDR2 SAAADI. V was trimmed by 6 bases and J by 6 bases, leaving 12 bases between them. This CDR3 has 13 amino acids. CDR3 nucleotides: TGCGCCAGCAGCAACCAATACCGTCAGCCCCAGCATTTT. Amino acid sequence: CASSNQYRQPQHF.

This CDR3 reads CASSMKGLSYEQYF. Here the CDR3 DNA reads TGTGCCAGTAGTATGAAAGGATTGTCCTACGAGCAGTACTTC. V gene TRBV19 combines with J gene TRBJ2-7; D not resolved. The CDR3 totals 14 residues. Germline V gene lookup returns CDR1 LNHDA and CDR2 SQIVND (reference sequence). V lost 3 bases and J 1 base, leaving 10 bases between the germline ends. The full variable domain, with the rest looked up from reference TRBV19 and TRBJ2-7, is DGGITQSPKYLFRKEGQNVTLSCEQNLNHDAMYWYRQDPGQGLRLIYYSQIVNDFQKGDIAEGYSVSREKKESFPLTVTSAQKNPTAFYLCASSMKGLSYEQYFGPGTRLTVT.

V usage is TRBV27 and J usage is TRBJ2-3; D gene ambiguous. Germline V gene lookup returns CDR1 MNHEY and CDR2 SMNVEV (reference sequence). The CDR3 is 15 amino acids. Trimming left V 6 bases short and J 1 base short, with 14 bases between. CDR3 region: CASRNTFEGTDTQYF. Here the CDR3 DNA reads TGTGCCAGCAGGAACACCTTCGAAGGCACAGATACGCAGTATTTT.